The 11 T cell receptor beta chains in this list originate from one sample, sequenced in a study of Ad26.COV2.S vaccination and SARS-CoV-2 variants. This table comes from immunoSEQ multiplex PCR, and its TCRdb copy is limited to in-frame clones, with some not included. This table holds more than 300,000 clones, around 89% found once. Regarding treatment: 15 to 20 received Ad26.COV2.S at low or high dose, single or two shots; roughly 5 received placebo; per-sample allocation not given. Each sample was drawn 63 days after the first injection (of vaccine or placebo). This specimen consisted of peripheral blood, obtained in a trial of Ad26.COV2.S vaccine versus placebo. Receptor source: a person between 18 and 59 years old who received the Ad26.COV2.S COVID-19 vaccine or a placebo.

Regarding this clone: The same CDR3 also results from other DNA sequences found in this sample. The rearrangement links TRBV28 to TRBJ1-1; D remains unclear. Per the germline V gene, CDR1 is MDHEN and CDR2 is SYDVKM. Trimming left V 2 bases short and J 1 base short, with 5 bases between. The CDR3 sequence is 13 residues long. The CDR3 region has the DNA TGTGCCAGCAGTTTAGGGGAGAACACTGAAGCTTTCTTT. It encodes CASSLGENTEAFF.

This clone was seen just once. The chain employs TRBV4-1 and TRBJ2-1, with TRBD2 identical over 9 bases. There are 16 residues in the CDR3. From germline, CDR1 is MGHRA and CDR2 YSYEKL. J was trimmed by 4 bases and V by 2 bases; bases with no gene match: 6. CDR3 region: CASSQRLAGEYNEQFF. The CDR3 region has the DNA TGCGCCAGCAGCCAAAGATTAGCGGGAGAGTACAATGAGCAGTTCTTC.

The chain combines TRBV5-4 with TRBJ2-7; 9 bases match TRBD1. V lost 4 bases, J lost 0 bases, and 5 bases stayed unmatched. Germline V CDR1 and CDR2: SGHNT, YYREEE (reference sequence). This CDR3 is built from 15 residues. The CDR3 coding sequence is TGTGCCAGCAGCCCGGGACAGGGCAACTCCTACGAGCAGTACTTC. Its translation: CASSPGQGNSYEQYF.

The chain employs TRBV2 and TRBJ1-5; no clear D gene. The length of the CDR3 is 13 residues. CDR1 and CDR2 from the germline V gene are SNHLY and FYNNEI. V lost 4 bases and J 0 bases, leaving 4 bases between the germline ends. The CDR3 region is CASSGPSNQPQHF. The CDR3 coding sequence is TGTGCCAGCAGTGGGCCTAGCAATCAGCCCCAGCATTTT. The full variable domain, its missing parts supplied by reference TRBV2 and TRBJ1-5, is EPEVTQTPSHQVTQMGQEVILRCVPISNHLYFYWYRQILGQKVEFLVSFYNNEISEKSEIFDDQFSVERPDGSNFTLKIRSTKLEDSAMYFCASSGPSNQPQHFGDGTRLSIL.

This chain uses TRBV7-9 with TRBJ1-2, with 9 bases matching TRBD1. The CDR3 has 17 amino acids. V shed 0 bases, J shed 3 bases, and the junction held 8 bases outside the gene matches. Germline assignment: CDR1 SEHNR and CDR2 FQNEAQ (reference sequence). CDR3 sequence reads: CASSLAGVRDRDYGYTF. The CDR3 nucleotides read TGTGCCAGCAGCTTAGCTGGGGTTCGGGACAGGGACTATGGCTACACCTTC. Filled out from reference TRBV7-9 and TRBJ1-2, the complete variable domain reads DTGVSQNPRHKITKRGQNVTFRCDPISEHNRLYWYRQTLGQGPEFLTYFQNEAQLEKSRLLSDRFSAERPKGSFSTLEIQRTEQGDSAMYLCASSLAGVRDRDYGYTFGSGTRLTVV.

The rearrangement links TRBV28 to TRBJ2-5; TRBD1 is a possible D gene (6 bases). Trimming took off 1 base at V and 5 bases at J, with 20 bases between the two ends. The germline CDR1 and CDR2 sequences are MDHEN and SYDVKM. The CDR3 length is 17 residues. CDR3 bases: TGTGCCAGCAGTTTATCGGGGCCCTCAGGGGTAGGGGAGACCCAGTACTTC. The encoded protein is CASSLSGPSGVGETQYF.

The chain uses TRBV30 and TRBJ1-6; TRBD1 might be the D (5 bases). Looked up from germline, CDR1 is GTSNPN and CDR2 is SVGIG (reference sequence). V was pared by 2 bases and J by 1 base, with 6 bases between. The CDR3 has 14 amino acids. The CDR3 coding sequence is TGTGCCTGGAGTCCAGGGTCCTATAATTCACCCCTCCACTTT. Its translation is CAWSPGSYNSPLHF.

V gene TRBV27 combines with J gene TRBJ1-2; 8 bases line up with TRBD1. This CDR3 has 13 amino acids. The germline V gene has CDR1 MNHEY and CDR2 SMNVEV (reference sequence). The trim removed 5 bases at V and 4 bases at J, leaving 3 bases unmatched. The CDR3 sequence: CASSLDRAYGYTF. DNA for the CDR3: TGTGCCAGCAGTCTGGACAGGGCCTATGGCTACACCTTC.

On this clone: The sample carries other DNA sequences with the same CDR3. This chain links TRBV7-2 with TRBJ2-5; D could derive from TRBD1 or TRBD2 (6 bases each). From germline, CDR1 is SGHTA and CDR2 FQGNSA. The CDR3 length is 14 residues. The V and J ends lost 1 base and 1 base respectively, with 7 bases between them. CDR3 in DNA: TGTGCCAGCAGCTTAGGGGGGGCCCAAGAGACCCAGTACTTC. Translation: CASSLGGAQETQYF. The full variable domain, with the rest looked up from reference TRBV7-2 and TRBJ2-5, is GAGVSQSPSNKVTEKGKDVELRCDPISGHTALYWYRQSLGQGLEFLIYFQGNSAPDKSGLPSDRFSAERTGGSVSTLTIQRTQQEDSAVYLCASSLGGAQETQYFGPGTRLLVL.

This chain links TRBV12-3 or TRBV12-4 with TRBJ2-7; the D gene is possibly TRBD2 (6 bases). The CDR3 length is 13 residues. The V end was cut by 6 bases, the J end by 3 bases, with 12 bases between. DNA for the CDR3: TGTGCCAGCAGCGGGACTTATAACTACGAGCAGTACTTC. This sequence encodes CASSGTYNYEQYF.

The V call is TRBV11-3, the J call TRBJ2-2, with no clear D. Trimming removed 4 bases from V and 4 bases from J, with 1 base in between. This CDR3 region has 11 residues. The germline V gene has CDR1 SGHNT and CDR2 YENEEA. CDR3 sequence (DNA): TGTGCCAGCAGCTCCACCGGGGAGCTGTTTTTT. Translated, it gives CASSSTGELFF.